The 29 T cell receptor beta chains presented below share a single source sample, sequenced in a study of T cell responses to AZD1222 COVID-19 vaccine. TCRdb's copy holds only in-frame clones and misses some; the assay was immunoSEQ multiplex PCR. The sample lists about 120,000 clones, about 90% seen once, with almost 5.5% in the top ten. This specimen was peripheral blood, taken on day 0 of AZD1222 vaccination. Receptors originate from an adult in good health.

The V gene is TRBV28, the J gene TRBJ1-5; 7 nucleotides match TRBD1. Germline V gives CDR1 MDHEN, CDR2 SYDVKM. Losses at the gene ends were 6 bases for V and 15 bases for J; bases not matched to a gene: 23. There are 16 residues in the CDR3. CDR3 nucleotide sequence: TGTGCCAGCAGCCTGACAGGGATGCGTTCCGTATTTTCGTTGCATTTT. It translates to CASSLTGMRSVFSLHF.

The chain is built from TRBV7-9 and TRBJ1-2; no firm D call. V was pared by 4 bases and J by 2 bases, with 8 bases between. CDR1 SEHNR and CDR2 FQNEAQ come from the germline V gene (reference sequence). The CDR3 runs to 13 residues. Here the CDR3 DNA reads TGTGCCAGCAGCTGGACTTTAAACTATGGCTACACCTTC. Its protein is CASSWTLNYGYTF.

The rearrangement uses TRBV6-6 and TRBJ1-5; no definite D call. V was cut by 7 bases and J by 1 base, with 11 bases left in between. In germline, CDR1 is MNHNY, CDR2 SVGAGI (reference sequence). The CDR3 sequence is 14 residues long. This CDR3 is CASTPGGSNQPQHF. For the CDR3, the DNA is TGTGCCAGCACCCCGGGAGGAAGCAATCAGCCCCAGCATTTT.

This clone turned up a few times. The chain uses TRBV9 and TRBJ1-6; D not resolved. CDR1 and CDR2 from the germline V gene are SGDLS and YYNGEE. Trimming shortened V by 1 base and J by 1 base, and 6 bases separated the two germline ends. The CDR3 contains 15 residues. CDR3 sequence (DNA): TGTGCCAGCAGCGTAAGGGAGTCCTATAATTCACCCCTCCACTTT. Translating gives CASSVRESYNSPLHF. The entire variable domain, with the rest obtained from reference TRBV9 and TRBJ1-6, is as follows: DSGVTQTPKHLITATGQRVTLRCSPRSGDLSVYWYQQSLDQGLQFLIQYYNGEERAKGNILERFSAQQFPDLHSELNLSSLELGDSALYFCASSVRESYNSPLHFGNGTRLTVT.

This clone showed up just once. The chain couples TRBV7-6 to TRBJ1-3; possible D gene TRBD1, 5 bases. Deletions cut 2 bases from V and 1 base from J, with 18 bases between. CDR1 and CDR2 (germline): SGHVS, FNYEAQ. The CDR3 spans 18 residues. The CDR3 nucleotides are TGTGCCAGCAGCTTAAAGGCGGCCGCAGGGACGTCTGGAAACACCATATATTTT. Protein product: CASSLKAAAGTSGNTIYF.

The chain has TRBV10-3 and TRBJ2-3; 7 positions match TRBD2. J gave up 0 bases and V 11 bases, and 8 bases lay outside the gene matches. The CDR3 totals 14 residues. Germline V gene sequence: CDR1 ENHRY, CDR2 SYGVKD. The CDR3 protein is CAAMGGSSTDTQYF. In DNA, the CDR3 is TGTGCCGCCATGGGGGGGTCTAGCACAGATACGCAGTATTTT.

This sequence joins TRBV28 and TRBJ1-2; 11 bases agree with TRBD1. Per germline, CDR1 MDHEN and CDR2 SYDVKM. The V gene end was trimmed by 5 bases and the J gene end by 3 bases; junction bases not matched to a gene: 11. The CDR3 is 17 amino acids. The CDR3 reads CASSLLLDRGPHYGYTF. The CDR3 nucleotides are TGTGCCAGCAGTCTGCTTCTGGACAGGGGGCCCCACTATGGCTACACCTTC.

The J gene is TRBJ1-1, the V gene TRBV9, with TRBD1 matching over 8 bases. The trim removed 3 bases at V and 5 bases at J, leaving 9 bases unmatched. CDR3 length equals 15 residues. CDR1 is SGDLS and CDR2 is YYNGEE in the germline V gene. Here the CDR3 reads CASSATGGAGTEAFF. The CDR3 DNA sequence: TGTGCCAGCAGCGCTACAGGGGGAGCGGGGACTGAAGCTTTCTTT.

V and J are TRBV2 and TRBJ1-1; the match to TRBD1 covers 8 bases. There are 12 residues in the CDR3. Germline trimming cut 8 bases from V and 5 bases from J; bases unmatched to any gene: 4. The germline CDR1 and CDR2 sequences are SNHLY and FYNNEI. CDR3 loop: CASGTGSTEAFF. Written as DNA, the CDR3 is TGTGCCAGCGGGACAGGCAGTACTGAAGCTTTCTTT. Full variable domain (rest looked up from reference TRBV2 and TRBJ1-1): EPEVTQTPSHQVTQMGQEVILRCVPISNHLYFYWYRQILGQKVEFLVSFYNNEISEKSEIFDDQFSVERPDGSNFTLKIRSTKLEDSAMYFCASGTGSTEAFFGQGTRLTVV.

The V call is TRBV4-2, the J call TRBJ2-7, with a possible D match to TRBD1 (5 bases). The CDR3 has 14 amino acids. Germline V gene data show CDR1 as LGHNA and CDR2 as YNFKEQ. Trimming removed 2 bases from V and 5 bases from J, with 13 bases in between. CDR3 in amino acids: CASSQSPRADEQYF. In DNA, the CDR3 is TGTGCCAGCAGCCAAAGTCCCAGGGCCGACGAGCAGTACTTC.

The chain employs TRBV27 and TRBJ1-4; D ambiguous. Per germline, CDR1 MNHEY and CDR2 SMNVEV (reference sequence). The CDR3 runs 11 residues. The CDR3 bases are TGTGCTGTGGGAGGGATTGAAAAACTGTTTTTT. It translates to CAVGGIEKLFF.

This sequence joins TRBV6-2 or TRBV6-3 and TRBJ2-1, with D possibly matching TRBD2 (5 bases). V gave up 2 bases and J gave up 1 base, with 6 bases separating them. This CDR3 is 14 amino acids long. The germline V gene encodes CDR1 MNHEY and CDR2 SVGEGT. The CDR3 nucleotides are TGTGCCAGCAGTTACCCGGGGTCCTACAATGAGCAGTTCTTC. Its translation: CASSYPGSYNEQFF.

The chain couples TRBV5-1 to TRBJ1-2; D is unclear. This CDR3 region has 14 residues. V was shortened by 0 bases and J by 4 bases, with 10 bases between the two germline ends. Germline V gene lookup returns CDR1 SGHRS and CDR2 YFSETQ. The chain's CDR3 is CASSLESVSYGYTF. As DNA, the CDR3 is TGCGCCAGCAGCTTGGAGTCAGTCAGCTATGGCTACACCTTC. The full variable domain, in which reference TRBV5-1 and TRBJ1-2 provide the parts outside the CDR3, is KAGVTQTPRYLIKTRGQQVTLSCSPISGHRSVSWYQQTPGQGLQFLFEYFSETQRNKGNFPGRFSGRQFSNSRSEMNVSTLELGDSALYLCASSLESVSYGYTFGSGTRLTVV.

The chain has TRBV5-8 and TRBJ2-2; no definite D call. V was clipped by 0 bases and J by 0 bases, with 15 bases between them. The CDR3 sequence is 18 residues long. Germline V CDR1 and CDR2: SGHTS, YDEGEE. CDR3 nucleotide sequence: TGTGCCAGCAGCTTGGTTATCGGAAAAATCGCGAACACCGGGGAGCTGTTTTTT. Translating it yields CASSLVIGKIANTGELFF. The full variable domain, with the rest looked up from reference TRBV5-8 and TRBJ2-2, is EAGVTQSPTHLIKTRGQQATLRCSPISGHTSVYWYQQALGLGLQFLLWYDEGEERNRGNFPPRFSGRQFPNYSSELNVNALELEDSALYLCASSLVIGKIANTGELFFGEGSRLTVL.

The chain uses TRBV7-9 and TRBJ2-7, with D perhaps matching TRBD1 (6 bases). The CDR3 runs 14 residues. From germline, CDR1 is SEHNR and CDR2 FQNEAQ (reference sequence). Between the trimmed V and J ends, which lost 5 bases and 5 bases, there was a span of 16 bases. The chain's CDR3 is CASSHWQGSNEQYF. The CDR3 bases are TGTGCCAGCAGCCACTGGCAGGGGAGTAACGAGCAGTACTTC. The full variable domain, completed using reference TRBV7-9 and TRBJ2-7, is DTGVSQNPRHKITKRGQNVTFRCDPISEHNRLYWYRQTLGQGPEFLTYFQNEAQLEKSRLLSDRFSAERPKGSFSTLEIQRTEQGDSAMYLCASSHWQGSNEQYFGPGTRLTVT.

The rearrangement joins TRBV11-2 to TRBJ1-1; TRBD1 might be the D (5 bases). V was cut by 5 bases and J by 4 bases, with 14 bases left in between. Germline V gene data show CDR1 as SGHAT and CDR2 as FQNNGV. The CDR3 is 14 residues long. Written as DNA, the CDR3 is TGTGCCAGCAGCGCCGGACATAAGGTCACTGAAGCTTTCTTT. Translating it yields CASSAGHKVTEAFF.

The table lists this clone with a count of one. V gene TRBV7-2 combines with J gene TRBJ1-1; unclear D gene. The CDR3 is 15 residues long. V lost 2 bases and J 1 base, leaving 11 bases between the germline ends. Germline V lookup: CDR1 SGHTA, CDR2 FQGNSA. CDR3 sequence (DNA): TGTGCCAGCAGCTTACCGACCGGGCGGAACACTGAAGCTTTCTTT. Encoded protein: CASSLPTGRNTEAFF.

The chain couples TRBV5-8 to TRBJ2-1; perhaps TRBD1 as D (6 bases). V gave up 4 bases and J gave up 6 bases, with 17 bases separating them. Germline CDR1 reads SGHTS; CDR2 reads YDEGEE. The CDR3 sequence is 15 residues long. This CDR3 is CASSRGQTSGNEQFF. CDR3 sequence (DNA): TGTGCCAGCAGCCGGGGACAAACTTCGGGCAATGAGCAGTTCTTC.

The chain links TRBV12-2 to TRBJ1-6. TRBV12-2 is recorded as a pseudogene. The CDR3 runs 13 residues. Here the CDR3 reads CASRLHYNSPLHF. As DNA, the CDR3 is TGTGCAAGTCGCTTGCACTATAATTCACCCCTCCACTTT.

This clone appeared once. V and J are TRBV3-1 (or the pseudogene TRBV3-2) and TRBJ1-5; maybe TRBD1 (5 bases). V lost 5 bases and J 4 bases, leaving 15 bases between the germline ends. CDR1 and CDR2 from the germline V gene are LGHDT and YNNKEL (reference sequence). The CDR3 consists of 15 residues. The CDR3 protein is CASSYGTGGNQPQHF. The CDR3 DNA reads TGTGCCAGCAGCTACGGAACCGGGGGTAATCAGCCCCAGCATTTT.

The genes are TRBV15 and TRBJ1-1; no definite D call. Per germline, CDR1 LNHNV and CDR2 YYDKDF (reference sequence). The V end was cut by 1 base, the J end by 13 bases, with 13 bases between. The CDR3 length is 12 residues. This CDR3 reads CATSRVHTEGFF. CDR3 in DNA: TGTGCCACCAGCAGAGTCCACACTGAGGGTTTCTTT.

This clone occurred once. This chain links TRBV2 with TRBJ1-1, with a tentative D call TRBD1 (5 bases). There are 12 residues in the CDR3. Trimming took 6 bases from V and 10 from J, leaving 15 bases between them. Germline-derived CDR1 and CDR2 are SNHLY and FYNNEI. The CDR3 loop is CASRRTEGVAFF. CDR3 sequence (DNA): TGTGCCAGCAGGCGCACGGAAGGGGTAGCTTTCTTT.

This clone showed up just once. The rearrangement uses TRBV19 and TRBJ1-5; TRBD1 matches at 7 bases. Germline V gene sequence: CDR1 LNHDA, CDR2 SQIVND (reference sequence). This CDR3 region has 15 residues. The V segment lost 3 bases and the J segment 1 base; nucleotides outside the gene matches: 3. CDR3 DNA sequence: TGTGCCAGTAGTATCTTGGGACAGAGCAATCAGCCCCAGCATTTT. It yields the protein CASSILGQSNQPQHF.

The rearrangement uses TRBV29-1 and TRBJ2-7; weak D call: TRBD2 (7 bases). V shed 3 bases and J shed 2 bases, with 11 bases lying between them. Germline assignment: CDR1 SQVTM and CDR2 ANQGSEA. This CDR3 comprises 13 residues. CDR3 nucleotide sequence: TGCAGCGTTGAGGGGGGGCAGCCCTACGAGCAGTACTTC. This encodes CSVEGGQPYEQYF.

The V call is TRBV28, the J call TRBJ2-7; D gene unclear. The germline V and J ends were trimmed by 4 bases and 2 bases, with 6 bases remaining between them. Germline V gives CDR1 MDHEN, CDR2 SYDVKM. The CDR3 covers 12 residues. Written as DNA, the CDR3 is TGTGCCAGCAGTTCCACCCCCTACGAGCAGTACTTC. Protein product: CASSSTPYEQYF. The entire variable domain, with the rest obtained from reference TRBV28 and TRBJ2-7, is as follows: DVKVTQSSRYLVKRTGEKVFLECVQDMDHENMFWYRQDPGLGLRLIYFSYDVKMKEKGDIPEGYSVSREKKERFSLILESASTNQTSMYLCASSSTPYEQYFGPGTRLTVT.

This chain joins TRBV15 and TRBJ2-7; 8 bases align to TRBD1. CDR3 length equals 16 residues. V shed 3 bases, J shed 7 bases, and the junction held 14 bases outside the gene matches. Germline V CDR1 and CDR2: LNHNV, YYDKDF (reference sequence). The CDR3 sequence: CATSRDPAGQVREQYF. In DNA, the CDR3 is TGTGCCACCAGCAGGGATCCCGCGGGACAGGTCAGGGAGCAGTACTTC.

The V and J genes are TRBV30 and TRBJ1-5; TRBD1 matches 8 bases. The germline V gene encodes CDR1 GTSNPN and CDR2 SVGIG (reference sequence). The CDR3 is 14 amino acids. V was clipped by 2 bases and J by 2 bases; unmatched bases: 2. CDR3 sequence: CAWSLGQGNQPQHF. The DNA for the CDR3 is TGTGCCTGGAGTTTGGGACAGGGCAATCAGCCCCAGCATTTT. The whole variable domain, filled in from reference TRBV30 and TRBJ1-5, reads SQTIHQWPATLVQPVGSPLSLECTVEGTSNPNLYWYRQAAGRGLQLLFYSVGIGQISSEVPQNLSASRPQDRQFILSSKKLLLSDSGFYLCAWSLGQGNQPQHFGDGTRLSIL.

The chain recombines TRBV5-1 with TRBJ2-1; weak D call: TRBD1 (6 bases). The length of the CDR3 is 15 residues. The germline V gene has CDR1 SGHRS and CDR2 YFSETQ. Trimming took off 3 bases at V and 5 bases at J, with 15 bases between the two ends. This chain's CDR3 is CASSYPGVLDNEQFF. CDR3 bases: TGCGCCAGCAGCTATCCAGGGGTCCTCGACAATGAGCAGTTCTTC.

The chain uses TRBV30 and TRBJ1-3; D call uncertain. The CDR3 is 13 residues long. V lost 5 bases to trimming and J lost 0 bases, with 8 bases between them. Germline V gives CDR1 GTSNPN, CDR2 SVGIG (reference sequence). The DNA for the CDR3 is TGTGCCTGGGCCTCCTTCTCTGGAAACACCATATATTTT. Its protein is CAWASFSGNTIYF.